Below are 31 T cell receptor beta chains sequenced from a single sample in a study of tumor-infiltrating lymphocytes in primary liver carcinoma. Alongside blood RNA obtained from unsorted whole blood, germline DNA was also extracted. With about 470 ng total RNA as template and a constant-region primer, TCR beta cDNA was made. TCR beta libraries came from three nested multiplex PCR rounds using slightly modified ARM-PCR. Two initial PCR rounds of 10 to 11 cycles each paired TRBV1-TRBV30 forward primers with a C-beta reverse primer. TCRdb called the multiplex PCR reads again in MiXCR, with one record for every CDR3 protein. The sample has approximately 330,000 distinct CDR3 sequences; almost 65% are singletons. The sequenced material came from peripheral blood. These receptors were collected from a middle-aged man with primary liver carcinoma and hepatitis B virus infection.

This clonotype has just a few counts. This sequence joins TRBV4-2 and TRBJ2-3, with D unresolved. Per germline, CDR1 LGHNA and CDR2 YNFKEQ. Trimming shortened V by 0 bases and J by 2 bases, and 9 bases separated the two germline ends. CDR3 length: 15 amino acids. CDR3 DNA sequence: TGTGCCAGCAGCCAAGATAGTAGGACCACAGATACGCAGTATTTT. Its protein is CASSQDSRTTDTQYF.

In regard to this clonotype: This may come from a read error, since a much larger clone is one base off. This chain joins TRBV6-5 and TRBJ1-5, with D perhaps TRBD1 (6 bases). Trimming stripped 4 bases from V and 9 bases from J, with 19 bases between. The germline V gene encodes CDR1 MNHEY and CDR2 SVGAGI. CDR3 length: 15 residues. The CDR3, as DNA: TGTGCCAGCAGTTCCACCGGGACACGGAGGGGGCCCCAGCATTTT. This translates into CASSSTGTRRGPQHF.

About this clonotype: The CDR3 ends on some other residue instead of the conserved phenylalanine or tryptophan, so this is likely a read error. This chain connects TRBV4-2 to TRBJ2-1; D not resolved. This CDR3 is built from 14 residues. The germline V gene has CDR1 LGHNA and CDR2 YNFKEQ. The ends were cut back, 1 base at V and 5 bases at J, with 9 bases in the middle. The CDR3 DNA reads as TGTGCCAGCAGCCAAGGACTCGTGAACAATGAGCAGTTCTCC. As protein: CASSQGLVNNEQFS.

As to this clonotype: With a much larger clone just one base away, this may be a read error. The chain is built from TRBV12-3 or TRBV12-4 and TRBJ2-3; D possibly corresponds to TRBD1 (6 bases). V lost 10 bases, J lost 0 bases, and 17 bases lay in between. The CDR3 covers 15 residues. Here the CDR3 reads CANSFGQTSTDTQYF. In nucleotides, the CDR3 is TGTGCCAACAGCTTCGGACAGACTAGCACAGATACGCAGTATTTT.

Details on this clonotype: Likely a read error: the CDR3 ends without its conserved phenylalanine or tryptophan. The CDR3 here is CASNSGQRAHNEQFL. In DNA form, the CDR3 reads TGTGCCAGCAACTCAGGGCAGCGGGCCCACAATGAGCAGTTCCTC. The rearrangement uses TRBV5-4 and TRBJ2-1, with D possibly being TRBD2 (6 bases). The V and J ends lost 6 bases and 5 bases respectively, with 18 bases between them. The CDR3 has 15 residues. CDR1 and CDR2 from the germline V gene are SGHNT and YYREEE (reference sequence).

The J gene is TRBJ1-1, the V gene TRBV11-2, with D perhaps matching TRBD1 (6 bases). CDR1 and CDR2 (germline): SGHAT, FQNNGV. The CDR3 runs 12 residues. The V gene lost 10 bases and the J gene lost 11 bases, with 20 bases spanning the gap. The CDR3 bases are TGTGCCAACAGTACACAGGGCAGGTTCGCTTTCTTT. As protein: CANSTQGRFAFF.

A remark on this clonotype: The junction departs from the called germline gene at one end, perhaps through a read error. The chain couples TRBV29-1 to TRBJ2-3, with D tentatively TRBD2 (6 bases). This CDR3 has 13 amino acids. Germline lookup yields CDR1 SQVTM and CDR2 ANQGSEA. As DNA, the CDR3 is TGCAGCGTTTCCGGGACTGTCGCAGATGCGCAGTATTTT. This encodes CSVSGTVADAQYF.

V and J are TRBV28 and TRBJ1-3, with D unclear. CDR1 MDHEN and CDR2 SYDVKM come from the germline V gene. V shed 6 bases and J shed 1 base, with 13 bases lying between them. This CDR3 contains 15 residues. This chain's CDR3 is CASRSTRESGNTIYF. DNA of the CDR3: TGTGCCAGCAGGTCGACGCGGGAGTCTGGAAACACCATATATTTT.

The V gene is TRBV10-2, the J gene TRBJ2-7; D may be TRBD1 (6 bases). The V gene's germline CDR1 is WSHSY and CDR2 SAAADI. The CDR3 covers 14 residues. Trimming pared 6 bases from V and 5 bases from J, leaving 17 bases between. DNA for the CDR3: TGCGCCAGCAGCGCAGGGGAGTGGGTAAACGAGCAGTACTTC. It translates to CASSAGEWVNEQYF.

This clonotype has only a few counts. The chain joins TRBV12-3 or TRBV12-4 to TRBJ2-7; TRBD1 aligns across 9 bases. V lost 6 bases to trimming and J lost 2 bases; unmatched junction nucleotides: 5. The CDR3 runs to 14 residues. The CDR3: CASSPRTGAYEQYF. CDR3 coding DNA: TGTGCCAGCAGCCCCAGGACAGGGGCCTACGAGCAGTACTTC.

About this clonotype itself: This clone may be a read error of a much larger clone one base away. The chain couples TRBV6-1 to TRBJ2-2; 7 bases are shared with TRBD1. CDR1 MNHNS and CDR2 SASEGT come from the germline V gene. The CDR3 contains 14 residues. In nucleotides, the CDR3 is TGTCCCAGCAGTGTGACAGGGCTCACCGGGGAGCTGTTTTTT. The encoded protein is CPSSVTGLTGELFF.

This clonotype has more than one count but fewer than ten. The CDR3: CASAHREPPTAGELFF. DNA of the CDR3: TGTGCCAGCGCTCACAGGGAACCGCCGACCGCCGGGGAGCTGTTTTTT. The chain carries TRBV6-1 and TRBJ2-2; weak D call: TRBD1 (6 bases). Trimming cost V 8 bases and J 6 bases, with 22 bases left between them. This CDR3 spans 16 amino acids. CDR1 and CDR2 (germline): MNHNS, SASEGT.

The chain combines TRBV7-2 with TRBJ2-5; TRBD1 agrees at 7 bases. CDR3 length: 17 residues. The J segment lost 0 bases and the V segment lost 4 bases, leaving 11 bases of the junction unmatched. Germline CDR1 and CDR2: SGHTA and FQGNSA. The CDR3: CASSSPLGTVDQETQYF. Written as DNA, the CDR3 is TGTGCCAGCAGCTCTCCTTTGGGGACAGTAGACCAAGAGACCCAGTACTTC.

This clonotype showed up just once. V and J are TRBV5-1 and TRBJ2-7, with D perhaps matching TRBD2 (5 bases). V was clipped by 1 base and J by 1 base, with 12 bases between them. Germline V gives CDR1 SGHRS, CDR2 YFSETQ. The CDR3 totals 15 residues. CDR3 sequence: CASSLYSERSYEQYF. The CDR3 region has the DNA TGCGCCAGCAGCTTGTATAGCGAGAGGTCCTACGAGCAGTACTTC.

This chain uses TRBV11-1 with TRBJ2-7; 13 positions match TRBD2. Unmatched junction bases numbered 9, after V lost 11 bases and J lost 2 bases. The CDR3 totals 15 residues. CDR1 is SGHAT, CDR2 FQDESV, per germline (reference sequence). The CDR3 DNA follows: TGTGCCTACAGCCAAGGGACTAGCGGGGCCTACGAGCAGTACTTC. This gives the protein CAYSQGTSGAYEQYF.

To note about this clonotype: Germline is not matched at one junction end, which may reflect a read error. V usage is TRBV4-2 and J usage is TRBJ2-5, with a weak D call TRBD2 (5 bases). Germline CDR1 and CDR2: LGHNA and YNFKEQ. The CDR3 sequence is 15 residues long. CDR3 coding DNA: TGTGTCAGCAGCCAACTGGGCGGGTTACGAGAGACCCAGTACTTC. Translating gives CVSSQLGGLRETQYF.

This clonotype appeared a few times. CDR3 region: CAISQGEDTEAFF. CDR3 coding DNA: TGTGCCATCAGTCAGGGGGAGGACACTGAAGCTTTCTTT. The chain carries TRBV10-3 and TRBJ1-1; 7 bases match TRBD1. Germline lookup yields CDR1 ENHRY and CDR2 SYGVKD. J gave up 3 bases and V 5 bases, and 3 bases lay outside the gene matches. The length of the CDR3 is 13 residues.

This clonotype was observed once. CDR3 protein: CSARDGSGFEKLFF. CDR3 DNA: TGCAGTGCTAGAGATGGCTCTGGGTTTGAAAAACTGTTTTTT. The chain has TRBV20-1 and TRBJ1-4, with D unresolved. This CDR3 is built from 14 residues. Germline CDR1 and CDR2: DFQATT and SNEGSKA (reference sequence). The V and J ends lost 0 bases and 7 bases respectively, with 12 bases between them.

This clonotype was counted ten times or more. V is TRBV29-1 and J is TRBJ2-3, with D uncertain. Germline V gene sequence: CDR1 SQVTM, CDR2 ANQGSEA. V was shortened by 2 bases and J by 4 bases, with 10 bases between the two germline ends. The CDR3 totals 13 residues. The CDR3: CSVEFAVSDTQYF. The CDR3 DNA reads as TGCAGCGTTGAATTTGCGGTCTCAGATACGCAGTATTTT.

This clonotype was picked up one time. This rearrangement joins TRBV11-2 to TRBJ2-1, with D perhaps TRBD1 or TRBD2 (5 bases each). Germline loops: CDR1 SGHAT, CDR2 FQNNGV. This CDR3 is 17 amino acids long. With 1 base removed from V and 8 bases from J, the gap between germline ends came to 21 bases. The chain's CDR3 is CASSLVEGRWGTDEQFF. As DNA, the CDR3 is TGTGCCAGCAGCTTAGTAGAGGGGAGATGGGGCACGGATGAGCAGTTCTTC.

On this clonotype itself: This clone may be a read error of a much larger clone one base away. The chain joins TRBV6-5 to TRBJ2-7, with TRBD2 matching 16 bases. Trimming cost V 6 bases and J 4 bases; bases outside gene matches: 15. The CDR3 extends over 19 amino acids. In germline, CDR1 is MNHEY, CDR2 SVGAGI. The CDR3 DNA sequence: TGTGCCAGCAGCTATACAAGGGGCCGGGGACTAGCGGGAGGGTACGAGCAGTACTTC. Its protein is CASSYTRGRGLAGGYEQYF.

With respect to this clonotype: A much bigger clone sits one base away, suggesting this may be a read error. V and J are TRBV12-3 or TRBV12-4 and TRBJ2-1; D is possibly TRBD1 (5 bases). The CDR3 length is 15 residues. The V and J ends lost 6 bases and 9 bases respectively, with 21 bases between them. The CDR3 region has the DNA TGTGCCAGCAGCTCCAGGGTCCCATTGACGGCTGAGCAGTTCTTC. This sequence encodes CASSSRVPLTAEQFF.

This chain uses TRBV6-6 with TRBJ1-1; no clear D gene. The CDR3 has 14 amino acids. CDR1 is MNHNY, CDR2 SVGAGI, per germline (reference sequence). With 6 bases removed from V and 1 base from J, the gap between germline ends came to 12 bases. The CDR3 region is CASSMAERNTEAFF. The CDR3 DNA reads TGTGCCAGCAGCATGGCCGAGAGGAACACTGAAGCTTTCTTT.

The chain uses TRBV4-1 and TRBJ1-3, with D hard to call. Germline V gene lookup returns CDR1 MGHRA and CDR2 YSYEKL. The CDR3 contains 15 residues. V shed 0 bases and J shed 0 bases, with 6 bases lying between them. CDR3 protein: CASSQDRSSGNTIYF. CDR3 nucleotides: TGCGCCAGCAGCCAAGATCGGAGCTCTGGAAACACCATATATTTT.

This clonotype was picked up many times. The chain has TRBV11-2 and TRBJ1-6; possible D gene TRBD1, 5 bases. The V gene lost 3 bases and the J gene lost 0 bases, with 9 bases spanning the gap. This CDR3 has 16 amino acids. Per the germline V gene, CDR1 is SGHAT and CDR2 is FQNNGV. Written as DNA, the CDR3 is TGTGCCAGCAGCTTCGGGGGGAGCTCCTATAATTCACCCCTCCACTTT. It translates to CASSFGGSSYNSPLHF.

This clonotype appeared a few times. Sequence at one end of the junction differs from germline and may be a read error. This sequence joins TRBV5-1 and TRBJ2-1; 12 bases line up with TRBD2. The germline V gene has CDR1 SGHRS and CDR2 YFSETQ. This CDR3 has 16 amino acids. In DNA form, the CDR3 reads TGCGCCAGCTGCTTGACTAGCGGGAGCTCCTACAATGAGCAGTTCTTC. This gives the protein CASCLTSGSSYNEQFF.

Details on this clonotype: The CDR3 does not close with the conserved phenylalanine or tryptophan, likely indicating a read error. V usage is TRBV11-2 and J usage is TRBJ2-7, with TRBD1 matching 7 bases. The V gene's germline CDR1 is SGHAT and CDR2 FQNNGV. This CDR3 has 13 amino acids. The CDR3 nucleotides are TGTGCCAACAGCTTAAATGAGGGGGCCGAGCAGTACATC. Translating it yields CANSLNEGAEQYI.

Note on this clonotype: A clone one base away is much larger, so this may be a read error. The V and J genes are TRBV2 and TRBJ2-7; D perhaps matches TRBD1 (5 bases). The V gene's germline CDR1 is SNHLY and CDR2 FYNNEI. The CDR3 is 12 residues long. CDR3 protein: CVSSTASYEQYF. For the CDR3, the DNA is TGTGTCAGCTCGACAGCTTCCTACGAGCAGTACTTC.

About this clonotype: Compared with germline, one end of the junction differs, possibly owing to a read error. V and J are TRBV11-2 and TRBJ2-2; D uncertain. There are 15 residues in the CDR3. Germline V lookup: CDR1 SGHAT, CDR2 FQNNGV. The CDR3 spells CVSSPRTANTGELFF. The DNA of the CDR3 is TGTGTCAGCAGCCCCCGTACAGCGAACACCGGGGAGCTGTTTTTT. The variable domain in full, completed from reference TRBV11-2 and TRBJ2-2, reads EAGVAQSPRYKIIEKRQSVAFWCNPISGHATLYWYQQILGQGPKLLIQFQNNGVVDDSQLPKDRFSAERLKGVDSTLKIQPAKLEDSAVYLCVSSPRTANTGELFFGEGSRLTVL.

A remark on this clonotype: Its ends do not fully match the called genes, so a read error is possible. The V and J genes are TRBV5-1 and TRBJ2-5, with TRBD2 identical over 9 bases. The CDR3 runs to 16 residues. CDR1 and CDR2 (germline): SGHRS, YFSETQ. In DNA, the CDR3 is TGCACCAGCAGCTCCGCGACTAGCGGATTCCAAGAGACCCAGTACTTC. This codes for CTSSSATSGFQETQYF.

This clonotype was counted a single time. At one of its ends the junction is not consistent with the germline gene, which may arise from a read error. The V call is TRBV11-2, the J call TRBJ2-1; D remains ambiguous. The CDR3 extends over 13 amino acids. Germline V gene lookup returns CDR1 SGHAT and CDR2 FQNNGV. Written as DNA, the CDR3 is TGTGCCAGCGGCTTAGGAGACCGCAATGGGCAGTTCTTC. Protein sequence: CASGLGDRNGQFF.